The 5 T cell receptor beta chains listed next were all sequenced from one sample in a study of T cell repertoires in ileal Crohn's disease. The protocol was immunoSEQ multiplex PCR, while the TCRdb copy is restricted to in-frame clones and leaves out a portion. The sample carries roughly 30,000 clones, about four fifths recorded once. Sequences were obtained from ileal tissue. The source of these receptors is an adult with Crohn's disease.

A single count supports this clone. This chain links TRBV18 with TRBJ2-5; a possible D gene is TRBD2 (5 bases). Between the trimmed V and J ends, which lost 0 bases and 6 bases, there was a span of 8 bases. Per germline, CDR1 KGHSH and CDR2 LQKENI. The CDR3 loop spans 13 amino acids. The CDR3 loop is CASSPPDGKTQYF. DNA of the CDR3: TGTGCCAGCTCACCACCGGACGGGAAGACCCAGTACTTC.

Details on this clone: The sample carries other DNA sequences with the same CDR3. This chain links TRBV7-2 with TRBJ2-1; D is possibly TRBD1 (5 bases). Germline V lookup: CDR1 SGHTA, CDR2 FQGNSA. Trimming removed 3 bases from V and 5 bases from J, with 8 bases in between. The CDR3 extends over 13 amino acids. The CDR3 DNA reads TGTGCCAGCAGCTTCAGGGTTGACAATGAGCAGTTCTTC. It specifies CASSFRVDNEQFF. Full variable domain (outside the CDR3, taken from reference TRBV7-2 and TRBJ2-1): GAGVSQSPSNKVTEKGKDVELRCDPISGHTALYWYRQSLGQGLEFLIYFQGNSAPDKSGLPSDRFSAERTGGSVSTLTIQRTQQEDSAVYLCASSFRVDNEQFFGPGTRLTVL.

The chain recombines TRBV7-3 with TRBJ2-1; 8 bases fit TRBD2. Germline V gene lookup returns CDR1 SGHTA and CDR2 FQGTGA. V was clipped by 5 bases and J by 8 bases; unmatched bases: 17. There are 17 residues in the CDR3. The CDR3 loop reads CASSPRAFSGKLYEQFF. The CDR3 DNA reads TGTGCCAGCAGCCCACGGGCTTTTAGCGGGAAGTTGTATGAGCAGTTCTTC.

The V gene is TRBV2, the J gene TRBJ1-5, with TRBD1 matching over 8 bases. V dropped 10 bases and J dropped 2; count of bases not matched to a gene: 7. CDR1 and CDR2 from the germline V gene are SNHLY and FYNNEI. The CDR3 sequence is 14 residues long. This CDR3 reads CATSQDRGNQPQHF. CDR3 DNA sequence: TGTGCCACCTCACAGGACAGGGGCAATCAGCCCCAGCATTTT. The full variable domain, rest sourced from reference TRBV2 and TRBJ1-5, is EPEVTQTPSHQVTQMGQEVILRCVPISNHLYFYWYRQILGQKVEFLVSFYNNEISEKSEIFDDQFSVERPDGSNFTLKIRSTKLEDSAMYFCATSQDRGNQPQHFGDGTRLSIL.

The genes are TRBV11-3 and TRBJ1-5; 11 bases agree with TRBD1. V was clipped by 11 bases and J by 6 bases; unmatched bases: 21. The length of the CDR3 is 18 residues. Germline assignment: CDR1 SGHNT and CDR2 YENEEA. CDR3 amino acids: CAPQGQGVCSGLGQPQHF. For the CDR3, the DNA is TGTGCCCCCCAGGGACAGGGGGTATGTAGCGGTCTCGGTCAGCCCCAGCATTTT.